The sequence of this TCR beta chain was determined in a study of Ad26.COV2.S vaccination and SARS-CoV-2 variants. Study-wide findings and caveats: Similar non-spike TCR breadth was observed in recipients of vaccine and of placebo.

Treatment specified: around 19 received Ad26.COV2.S at low or high dose, single or two shots; about 5 received placebo; per-sample allocation not given. The study sampled participants on day 63 after the first vaccine or placebo injection. This person who donated was an adult of 18-55 years in Boston. Method: immunoSEQ multiplex PCR; TCRdb's copy keeps in-frame clones and lacks some. The profile shows approximately 410,000 clones, roughly 90% of them singletons. Comment on this clone: The antigen is unknown.

Germline V gene lookup returns CDR1 SGHTA and CDR2 FQGNSA. This CDR3 is built from 13 residues. V was shortened by 2 bases and J by 1 base, with 6 bases between the two germline ends. This TCR was recovered from a person between 18 and 59 years old who received the Ad26.COV2.S COVID-19 vaccine or a placebo. This sample comprised peripheral blood, obtained in a trial of Ad26.COV2.S vaccine versus placebo. This chain links TRBV7-2 with TRBJ2-7, with D unresolved. This CDR3 is CASSLRQSYEQYF. The DNA of the CDR3 is TGTGCCAGCAGCTTACGGCAGTCCTACGAGCAGTACTTC.